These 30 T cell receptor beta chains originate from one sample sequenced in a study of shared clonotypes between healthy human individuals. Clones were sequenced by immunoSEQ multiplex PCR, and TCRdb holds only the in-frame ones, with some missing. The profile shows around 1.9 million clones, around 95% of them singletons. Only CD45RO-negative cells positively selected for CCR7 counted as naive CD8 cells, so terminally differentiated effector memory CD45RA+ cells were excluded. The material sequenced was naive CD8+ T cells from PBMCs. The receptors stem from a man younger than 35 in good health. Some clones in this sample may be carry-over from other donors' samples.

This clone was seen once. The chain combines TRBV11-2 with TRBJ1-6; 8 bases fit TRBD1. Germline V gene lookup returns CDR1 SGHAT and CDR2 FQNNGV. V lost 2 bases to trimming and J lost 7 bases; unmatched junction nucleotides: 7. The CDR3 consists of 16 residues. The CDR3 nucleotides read TGTGCCAGCAGCTTATACGAAAGACAGGGGAATTCACCCCTCCACTTT. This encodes CASSLYERQGNSPLHF.

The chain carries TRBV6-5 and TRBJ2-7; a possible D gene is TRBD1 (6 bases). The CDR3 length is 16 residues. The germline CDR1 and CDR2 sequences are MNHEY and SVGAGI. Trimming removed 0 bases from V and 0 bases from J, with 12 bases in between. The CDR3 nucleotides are TGTGCCAGCAGTTACTCTGGTGGACAGATCTCCTACGAGCAGTACTTC. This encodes CASSYSGGQISYEQYF.

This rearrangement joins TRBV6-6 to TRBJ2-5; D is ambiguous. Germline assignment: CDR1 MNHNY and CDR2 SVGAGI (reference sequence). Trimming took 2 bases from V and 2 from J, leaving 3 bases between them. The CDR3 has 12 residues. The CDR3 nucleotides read TGTGCCAGCAGTTACGGACAAGAGACCCAGTACTTC. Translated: CASSYGQETQYF.

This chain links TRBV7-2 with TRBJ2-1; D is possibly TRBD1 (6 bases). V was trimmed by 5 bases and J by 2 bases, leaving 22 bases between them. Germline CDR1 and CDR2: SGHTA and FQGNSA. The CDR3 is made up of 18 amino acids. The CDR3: CASSPTPWGRVPYNEQFF. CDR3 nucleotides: TGTGCCAGCAGCCCTACACCCTGGGGGCGGGTTCCCTACAATGAGCAGTTCTTC.

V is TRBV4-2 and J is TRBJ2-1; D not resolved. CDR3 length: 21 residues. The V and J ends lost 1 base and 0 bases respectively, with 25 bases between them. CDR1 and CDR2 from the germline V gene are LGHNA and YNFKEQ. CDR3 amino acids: CASSQVLRLSSVSSSYNEQFF. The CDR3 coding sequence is TGTGCCAGCAGCCAAGTGCTCCGGTTATCCTCCGTCTCGAGCTCCTACAATGAGCAGTTCTTC.

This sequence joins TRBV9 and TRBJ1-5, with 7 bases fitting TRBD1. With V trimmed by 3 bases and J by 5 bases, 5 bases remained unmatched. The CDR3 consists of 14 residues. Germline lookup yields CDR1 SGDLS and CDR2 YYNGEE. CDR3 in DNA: TGTGCCAGCAGCGGCCGGGACAGATATCAGCCCCAGCATTTT. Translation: CASSGRDRYQPQHF.

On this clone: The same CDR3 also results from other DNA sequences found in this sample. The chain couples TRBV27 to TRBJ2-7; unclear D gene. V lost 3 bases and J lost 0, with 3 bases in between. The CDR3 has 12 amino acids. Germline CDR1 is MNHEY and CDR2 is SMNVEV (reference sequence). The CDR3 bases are TGTGCCAGCAGTTTCCTCTCCTACGAGCAGTACTTC. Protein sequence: CASSFLSYEQYF.

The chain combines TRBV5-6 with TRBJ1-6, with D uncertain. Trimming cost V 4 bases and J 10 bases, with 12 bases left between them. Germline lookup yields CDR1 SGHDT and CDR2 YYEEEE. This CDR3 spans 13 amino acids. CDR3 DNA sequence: TGTGCCAGCAGCGAGCACGGATTGTCACCCCTCCACTTT. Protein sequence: CASSEHGLSPLHF.

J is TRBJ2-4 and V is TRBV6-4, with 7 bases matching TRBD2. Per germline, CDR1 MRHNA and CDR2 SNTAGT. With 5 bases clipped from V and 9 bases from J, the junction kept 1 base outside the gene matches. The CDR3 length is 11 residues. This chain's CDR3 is CASSWGGIQYF. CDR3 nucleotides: TGTGCCAGCAGTTGGGGGGGCATTCAGTACTTC.

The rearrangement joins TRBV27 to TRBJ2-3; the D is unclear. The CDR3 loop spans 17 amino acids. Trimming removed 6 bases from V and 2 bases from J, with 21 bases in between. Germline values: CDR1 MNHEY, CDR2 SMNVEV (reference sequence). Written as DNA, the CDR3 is TGTGCCAGCAGCCCCTTTCTCTTCGAAACCTACACAGATACGCAGTATTTT. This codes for CASSPFLFETYTDTQYF.

CDR3 sequence (DNA): TGTGCCAGCACCTTATCACAGGGGGCTCTCGACTATGGCTACACCTTC. Amino acids: CASTLSQGALDYGYTF. The chain couples TRBV28 to TRBJ1-2; TRBD1 agrees at 9 bases. Germline assignment: CDR1 MDHEN and CDR2 SYDVKM. V lost 7 bases, J lost 3 bases, and 12 bases stayed unmatched. CDR3 size: 16 residues.

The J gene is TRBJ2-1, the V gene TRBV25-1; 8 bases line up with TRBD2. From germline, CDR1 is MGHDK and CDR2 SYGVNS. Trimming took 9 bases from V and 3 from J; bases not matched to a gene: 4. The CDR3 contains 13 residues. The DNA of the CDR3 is TGTGCCAGACCACTAGCGGTCTACAATGAGCAGTTCTTC. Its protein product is CARPLAVYNEQFF.

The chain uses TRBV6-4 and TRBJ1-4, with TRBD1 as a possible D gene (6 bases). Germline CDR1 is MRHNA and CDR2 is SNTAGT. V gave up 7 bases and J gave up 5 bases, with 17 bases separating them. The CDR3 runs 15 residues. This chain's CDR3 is CASTPPQGLNEKLFF. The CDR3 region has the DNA TGTGCCAGCACCCCCCCGCAGGGGCTAAATGAAAAACTGTTTTTT.

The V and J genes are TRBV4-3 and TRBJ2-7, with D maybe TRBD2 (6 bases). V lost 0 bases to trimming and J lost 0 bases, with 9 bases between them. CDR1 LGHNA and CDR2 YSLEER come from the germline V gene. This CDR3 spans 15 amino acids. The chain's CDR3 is CASSQELADSYEQYF. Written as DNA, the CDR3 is TGCGCCAGCAGCCAAGAATTAGCGGACTCCTACGAGCAGTACTTC.

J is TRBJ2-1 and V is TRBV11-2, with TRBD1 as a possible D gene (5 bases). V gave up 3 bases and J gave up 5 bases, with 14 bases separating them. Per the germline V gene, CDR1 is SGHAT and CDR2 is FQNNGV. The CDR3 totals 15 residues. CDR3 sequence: CASSFLTAKNNEQFF. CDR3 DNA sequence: TGTGCCAGCAGCTTTCTGACAGCCAAGAACAATGAGCAGTTCTTC.

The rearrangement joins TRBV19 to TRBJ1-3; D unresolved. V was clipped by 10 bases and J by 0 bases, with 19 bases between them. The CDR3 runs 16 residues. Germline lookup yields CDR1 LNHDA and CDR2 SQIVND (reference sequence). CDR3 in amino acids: CATWGVGLSSGNTIYF. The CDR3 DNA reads TGTGCCACGTGGGGTGTCGGTCTTAGCTCTGGAAACACCATATATTTT.

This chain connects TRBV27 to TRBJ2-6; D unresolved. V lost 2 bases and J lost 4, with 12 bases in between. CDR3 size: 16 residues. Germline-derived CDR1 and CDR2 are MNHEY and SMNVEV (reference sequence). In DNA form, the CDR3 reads TGTGCCAGCAGTTTACAACCAATCGCCGGGGCCAACGTCCTGACTTTC. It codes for CASSLQPIAGANVLTF.

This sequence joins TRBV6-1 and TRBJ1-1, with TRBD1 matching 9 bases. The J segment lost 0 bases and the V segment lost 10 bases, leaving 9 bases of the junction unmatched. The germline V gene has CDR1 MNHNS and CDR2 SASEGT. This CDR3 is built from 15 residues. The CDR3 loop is CATLTGTGMNTEAFF. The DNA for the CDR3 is TGTGCCACCTTGACCGGGACAGGGATGAACACTGAAGCTTTCTTT.

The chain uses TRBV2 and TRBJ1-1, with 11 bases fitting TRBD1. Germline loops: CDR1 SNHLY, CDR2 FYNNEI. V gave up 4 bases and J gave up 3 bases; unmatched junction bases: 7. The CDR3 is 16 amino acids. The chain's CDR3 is CASSVGQGVGDTEAFF. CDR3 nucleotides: TGTGCCAGCAGTGTGGGACAGGGGGTTGGGGACACTGAAGCTTTCTTT.

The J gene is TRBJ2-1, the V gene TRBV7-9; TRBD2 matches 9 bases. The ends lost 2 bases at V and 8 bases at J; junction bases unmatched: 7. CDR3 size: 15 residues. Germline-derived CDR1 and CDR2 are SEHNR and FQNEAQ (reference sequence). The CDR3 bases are TGTGCCAGCAGCTTACCCCTAGCGGGGTTCCATGAGCAGTTCTTC. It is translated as CASSLPLAGFHEQFF.

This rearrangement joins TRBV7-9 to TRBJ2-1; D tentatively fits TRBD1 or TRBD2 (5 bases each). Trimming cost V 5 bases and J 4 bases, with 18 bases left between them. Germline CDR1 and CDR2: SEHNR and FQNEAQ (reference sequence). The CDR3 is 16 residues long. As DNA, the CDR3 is TGTGCCAGCAGCCCGTCGGGACGAGTTGGGTACAATGAGCAGTTCTTC. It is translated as CASSPSGRVGYNEQFF.

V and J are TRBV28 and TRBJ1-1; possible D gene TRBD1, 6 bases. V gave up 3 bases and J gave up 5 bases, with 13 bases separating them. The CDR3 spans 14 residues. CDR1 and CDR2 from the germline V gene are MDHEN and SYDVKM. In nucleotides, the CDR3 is TGTGCCAGCAGTTTCTTCCAGGGGCAAACTGAAGCTTTCTTT. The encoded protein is CASSFFQGQTEAFF.

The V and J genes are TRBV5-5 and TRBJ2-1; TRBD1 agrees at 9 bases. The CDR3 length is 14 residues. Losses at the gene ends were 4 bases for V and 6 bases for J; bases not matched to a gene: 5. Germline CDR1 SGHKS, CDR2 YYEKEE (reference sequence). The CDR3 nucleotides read TGTGCCAGCAGCCAAGGGACAGGGTTCAATGAGCAGTTCTTC. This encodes CASSQGTGFNEQFF. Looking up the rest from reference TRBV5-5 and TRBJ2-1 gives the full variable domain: DAGVTQSPTHLIKTRGQQVTLRCSPISGHKSVSWYQQVLGQGPQFIFQYYEKEERGRGNFPDRFSARQFPNYSSELNVNALLLGDSALYLCASSQGTGFNEQFFGPGTRLTVL.

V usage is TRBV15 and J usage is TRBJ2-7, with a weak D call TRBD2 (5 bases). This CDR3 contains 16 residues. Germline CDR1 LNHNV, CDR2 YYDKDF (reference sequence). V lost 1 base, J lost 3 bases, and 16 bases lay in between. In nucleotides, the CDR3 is TGTGCCACCAGCAGAGCAAGGGAGATAATAGGCTACGAGCAGTACTTC. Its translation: CATSRAREIIGYEQYF.

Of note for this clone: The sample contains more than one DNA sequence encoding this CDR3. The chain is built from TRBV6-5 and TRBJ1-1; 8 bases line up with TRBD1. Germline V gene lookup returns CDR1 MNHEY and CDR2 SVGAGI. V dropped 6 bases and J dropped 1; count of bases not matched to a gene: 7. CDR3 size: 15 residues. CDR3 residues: CASSRGQGRNTEAFF. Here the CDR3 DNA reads TGTGCCAGCAGCAGAGGACAGGGAAGGAACACTGAAGCTTTCTTT.

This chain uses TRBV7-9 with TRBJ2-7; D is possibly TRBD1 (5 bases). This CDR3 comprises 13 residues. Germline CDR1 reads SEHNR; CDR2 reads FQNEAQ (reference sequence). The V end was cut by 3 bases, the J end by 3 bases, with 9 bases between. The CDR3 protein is CASSFAGYYEQYF. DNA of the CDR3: TGTGCCAGCAGCTTTGCAGGGTACTACGAGCAGTACTTC.

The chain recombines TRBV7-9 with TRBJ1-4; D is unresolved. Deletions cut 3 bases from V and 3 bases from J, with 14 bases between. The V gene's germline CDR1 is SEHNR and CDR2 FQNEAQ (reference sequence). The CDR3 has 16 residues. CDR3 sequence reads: CASSLGLGIPNEKLFF. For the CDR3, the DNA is TGTGCCAGCAGCTTGGGTCTGGGGATACCTAATGAAAAACTGTTTTTT.

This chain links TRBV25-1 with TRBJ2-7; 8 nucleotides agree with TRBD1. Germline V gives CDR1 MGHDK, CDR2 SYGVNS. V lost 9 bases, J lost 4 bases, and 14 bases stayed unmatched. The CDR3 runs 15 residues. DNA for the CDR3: TGTGCCAGTCCCGCTCGACAGGGGCTGGAGTACGAGCAGTACTTC. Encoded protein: CASPARQGLEYEQYF.

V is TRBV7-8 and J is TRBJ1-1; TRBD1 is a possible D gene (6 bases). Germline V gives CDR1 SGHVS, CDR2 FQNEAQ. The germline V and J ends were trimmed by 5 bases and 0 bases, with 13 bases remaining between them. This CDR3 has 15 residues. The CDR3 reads CASSGRTVLNTEAFF. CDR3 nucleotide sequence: TGTGCCAGCAGCGGACGGACAGTGCTGAACACTGAAGCTTTCTTT.

In DNA form, the CDR3 reads TGTGCCAGCTCAGGCGCTAGCGGGGGCCAAGAGACCCAGTACTTC. It codes for CASSGASGGQETQYF. This chain joins TRBV18 and TRBJ2-5, with 10 positions matching TRBD2. The V gene's germline CDR1 is KGHSH and CDR2 LQKENI. The CDR3 loop spans 15 amino acids. J gave up 1 base and V 5 bases, and 4 bases lay outside the gene matches.